This T cell receptor beta chain was captured in a study of T cell changes during pregnancy in multiple sclerosis. Profiling relied on immunoSEQ multiplex PCR, and the TCRdb table lists in-frame clones only, not all of them. The table lists over 45,000 clones, 90% to 95% of them singletons, with just under 0.2% in the top ten. CDR3 length: 16 amino acids. Trimming pared 5 bases from V and 3 bases from J, leaving 19 bases between. Germline CDR1 reads SEHNR; CDR2 reads FQNEAQ (reference sequence). This receptor was obtained from a female donor with multiple sclerosis, enrolled in a pregnancy study. The chain is built from TRBV7-9 and TRBJ2-5, with D possibly matching TRBD2 (6 bases). Sample: CD4+ T cells from peripheral blood mononuclear cells, taken in the second trimester of pregnancy. In DNA, the CDR3 is TGTGCCAGCAGCAATTTACTAGCAACCGACAAAGAGACCCAGTACTTC. Protein product: CASSNLLATDKETQYF.